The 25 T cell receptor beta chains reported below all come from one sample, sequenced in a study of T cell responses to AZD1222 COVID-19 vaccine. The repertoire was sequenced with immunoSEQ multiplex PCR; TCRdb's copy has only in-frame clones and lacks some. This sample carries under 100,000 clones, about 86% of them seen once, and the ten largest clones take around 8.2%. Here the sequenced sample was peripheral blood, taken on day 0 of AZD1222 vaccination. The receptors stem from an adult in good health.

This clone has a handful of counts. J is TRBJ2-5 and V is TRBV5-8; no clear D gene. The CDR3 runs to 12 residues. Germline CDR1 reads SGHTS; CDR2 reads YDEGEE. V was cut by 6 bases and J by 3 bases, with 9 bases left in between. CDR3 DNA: TGTGCCAGCACGGCCTCGGAAGAGACCCAGTACTTC. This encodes CASTASEETQYF. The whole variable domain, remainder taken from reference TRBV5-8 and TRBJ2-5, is EAGVTQSPTHLIKTRGQQATLRCSPISGHTSVYWYQQALGLGLQFLLWYDEGEERNRGNFPPRFSGRQFPNYSSELNVNALELEDSALYLCASTASEETQYFGPGTRLLVL.

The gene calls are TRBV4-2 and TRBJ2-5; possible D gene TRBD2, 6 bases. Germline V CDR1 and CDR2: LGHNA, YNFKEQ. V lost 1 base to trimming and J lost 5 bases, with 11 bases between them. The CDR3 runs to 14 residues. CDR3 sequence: CASSQVVGLETQYF. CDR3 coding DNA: TGTGCCAGCAGCCAAGTTGTGGGACTGGAGACCCAGTACTTC.

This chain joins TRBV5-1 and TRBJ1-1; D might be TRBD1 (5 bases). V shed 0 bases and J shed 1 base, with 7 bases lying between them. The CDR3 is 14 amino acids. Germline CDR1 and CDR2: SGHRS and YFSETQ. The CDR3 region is CASSLGDGNTEAFF. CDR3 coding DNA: TGCGCCAGCAGCTTGGGGGACGGGAACACTGAAGCTTTCTTT.

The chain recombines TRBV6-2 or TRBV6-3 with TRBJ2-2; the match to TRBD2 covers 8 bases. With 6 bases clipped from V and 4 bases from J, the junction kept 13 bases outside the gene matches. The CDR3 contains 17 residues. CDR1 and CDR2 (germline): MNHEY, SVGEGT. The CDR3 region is CASSRYGRARGTGELFF. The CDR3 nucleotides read TGTGCCAGCAGCCGATACGGGAGGGCGAGGGGCACCGGGGAGCTGTTTTTT.

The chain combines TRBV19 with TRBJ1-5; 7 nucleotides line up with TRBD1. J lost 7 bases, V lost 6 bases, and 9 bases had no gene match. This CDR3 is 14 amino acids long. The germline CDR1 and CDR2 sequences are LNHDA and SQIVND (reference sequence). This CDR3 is CASSFGGTEQPQHF. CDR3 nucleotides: TGTGCCAGTAGCTTTGGAGGGACAGAGCAGCCCCAGCATTTT.

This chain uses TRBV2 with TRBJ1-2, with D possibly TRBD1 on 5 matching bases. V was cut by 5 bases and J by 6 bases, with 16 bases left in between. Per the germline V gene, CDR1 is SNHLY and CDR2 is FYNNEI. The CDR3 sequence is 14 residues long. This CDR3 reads CASSRDGLRDGYTF. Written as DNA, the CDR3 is TGTGCCAGCAGTCGGGACGGCCTTAGGGATGGCTACACCTTC. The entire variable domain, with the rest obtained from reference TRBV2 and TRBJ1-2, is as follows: EPEVTQTPSHQVTQMGQEVILRCVPISNHLYFYWYRQILGQKVEFLVSFYNNEISEKSEIFDDQFSVERPDGSNFTLKIRSTKLEDSAMYFCASSRDGLRDGYTFGSGTRLTVV.

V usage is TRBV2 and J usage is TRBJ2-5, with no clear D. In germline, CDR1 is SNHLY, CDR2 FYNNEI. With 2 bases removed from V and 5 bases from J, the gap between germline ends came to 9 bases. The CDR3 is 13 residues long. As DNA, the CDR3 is TGTGCCAGCAGTGAAAGGATCTGGGAGACCCAGTACTTC. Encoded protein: CASSERIWETQYF.

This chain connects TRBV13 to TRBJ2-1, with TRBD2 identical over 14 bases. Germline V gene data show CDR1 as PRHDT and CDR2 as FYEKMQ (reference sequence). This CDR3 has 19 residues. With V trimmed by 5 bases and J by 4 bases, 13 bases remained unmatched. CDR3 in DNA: TGTGCCAGCAGCACCCCGGGACTAGCGGGAGTATCGACTTACAATGAGCAGTTCTTC. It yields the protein CASSTPGLAGVSTYNEQFF.

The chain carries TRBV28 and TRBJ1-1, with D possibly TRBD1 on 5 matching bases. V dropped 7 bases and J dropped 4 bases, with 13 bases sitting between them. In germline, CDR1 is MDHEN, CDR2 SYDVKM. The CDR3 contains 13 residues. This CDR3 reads CASTGLTSTEAFF. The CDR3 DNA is TGTGCCAGCACAGGGTTGACGAGCACTGAAGCTTTCTTT.

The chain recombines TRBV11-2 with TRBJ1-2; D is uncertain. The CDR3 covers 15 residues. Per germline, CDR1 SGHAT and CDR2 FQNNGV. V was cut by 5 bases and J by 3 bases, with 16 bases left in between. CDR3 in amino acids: CASSPTPDGYYGYTF. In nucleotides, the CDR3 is TGTGCCAGCAGCCCGACACCGGACGGATACTATGGCTACACCTTC.

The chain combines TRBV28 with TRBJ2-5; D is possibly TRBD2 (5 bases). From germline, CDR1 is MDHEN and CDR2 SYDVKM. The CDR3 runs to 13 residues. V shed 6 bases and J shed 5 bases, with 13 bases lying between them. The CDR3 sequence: CASSLTSPETQYF. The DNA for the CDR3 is TGTGCCAGCAGCCTCACTAGTCCGGAGACCCAGTACTTC.

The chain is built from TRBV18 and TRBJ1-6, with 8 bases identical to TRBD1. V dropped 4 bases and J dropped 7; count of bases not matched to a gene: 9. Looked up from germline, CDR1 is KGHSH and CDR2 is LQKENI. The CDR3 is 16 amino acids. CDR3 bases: TGTGCCAGCTCACTCACAGGGGGAGAGGTAAATTCACCCCTCCACTTT. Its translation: CASSLTGGEVNSPLHF.

Written as DNA, the CDR3 is TGTGCCAGCAGGGAAAGGACAGGGGGAACTGAAGCTTTCTTT. Translation: CASRERTGGTEAFF. The chain is built from TRBV2 and TRBJ1-1; the match to TRBD1 covers 10 bases. J was trimmed by 5 bases and V by 6 bases; bases with no gene match: 6. The CDR3 spans 14 residues. The germline gives CDR1 SNHLY, CDR2 FYNNEI.

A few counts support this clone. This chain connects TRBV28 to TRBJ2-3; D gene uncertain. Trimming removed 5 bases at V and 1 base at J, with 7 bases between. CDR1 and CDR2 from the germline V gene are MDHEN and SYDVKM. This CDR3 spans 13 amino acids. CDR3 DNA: TGTGCCAGCAGTCGCACAGGCACAGATACGCAGTATTTT. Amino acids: CASSRTGTDTQYF. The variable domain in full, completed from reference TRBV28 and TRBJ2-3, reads DVKVTQSSRYLVKRTGEKVFLECVQDMDHENMFWYRQDPGLGLRLIYFSYDVKMKEKGDIPEGYSVSREKKERFSLILESASTNQTSMYLCASSRTGTDTQYFGPGTRLTVL.

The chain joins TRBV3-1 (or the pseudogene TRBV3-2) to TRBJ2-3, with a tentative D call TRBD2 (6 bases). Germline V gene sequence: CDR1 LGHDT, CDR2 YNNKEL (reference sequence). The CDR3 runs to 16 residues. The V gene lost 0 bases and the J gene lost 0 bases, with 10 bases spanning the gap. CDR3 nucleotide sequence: TGTGCCAGCAGCCAAGAGGGGCGGGGTAGCACAGATACGCAGTATTTT. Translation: CASSQEGRGSTDTQYF.

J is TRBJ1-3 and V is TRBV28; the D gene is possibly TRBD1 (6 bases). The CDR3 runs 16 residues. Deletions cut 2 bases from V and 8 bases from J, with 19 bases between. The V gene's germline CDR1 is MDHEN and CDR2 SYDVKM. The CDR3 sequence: CASSLPTTGSRDTIYF. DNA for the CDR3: TGTGCCAGCAGTTTACCTACCACAGGGTCGAGGGACACCATATATTTT.

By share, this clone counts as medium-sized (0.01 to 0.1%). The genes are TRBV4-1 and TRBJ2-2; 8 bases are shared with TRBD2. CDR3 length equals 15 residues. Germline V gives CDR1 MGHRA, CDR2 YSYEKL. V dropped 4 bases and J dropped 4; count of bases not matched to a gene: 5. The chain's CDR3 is CASSPVAGLTGELFF. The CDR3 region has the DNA TGCGCCAGCAGCCCTGTAGCGGGACTCACCGGGGAGCTGTTTTTT.

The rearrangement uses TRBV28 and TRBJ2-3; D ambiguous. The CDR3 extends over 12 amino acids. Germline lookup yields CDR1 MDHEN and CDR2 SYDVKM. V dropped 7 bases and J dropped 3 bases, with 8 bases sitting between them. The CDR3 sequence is CASTQTTDTQYF. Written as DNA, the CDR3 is TGTGCCAGCACCCAGACAACAGATACGCAGTATTTT.

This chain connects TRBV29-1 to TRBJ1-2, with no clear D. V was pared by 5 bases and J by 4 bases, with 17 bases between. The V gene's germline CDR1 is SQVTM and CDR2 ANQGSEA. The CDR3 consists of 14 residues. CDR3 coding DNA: TGCAGCGTTATCTTCGGTCCGGCAGGCTATGGCTACACCTTC. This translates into CSVIFGPAGYGYTF.

The CDR3 nucleotides are TGCGCCAGCAGCCAAGGCCCAAGGAGGGTCGACACCGGGGAGCTGTTTTTT. Encoded protein: CASSQGPRRVDTGELFF. V is TRBV4-3 and J is TRBJ2-2, with D perhaps TRBD2 (6 bases). The CDR3 runs 17 residues. Germline CDR1 reads LGHNA; CDR2 reads YSLEER. V gave up 1 base and J gave up 3 bases, with 15 bases separating them.

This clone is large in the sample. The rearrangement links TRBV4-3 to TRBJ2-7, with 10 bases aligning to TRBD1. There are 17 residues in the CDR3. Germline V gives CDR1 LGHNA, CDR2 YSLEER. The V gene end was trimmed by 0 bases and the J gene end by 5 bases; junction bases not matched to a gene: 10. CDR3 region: CASSQDPWTGGSDEQYF. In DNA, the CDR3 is TGCGCCAGCAGCCAAGATCCATGGACAGGGGGATCTGACGAGCAGTACTTC.

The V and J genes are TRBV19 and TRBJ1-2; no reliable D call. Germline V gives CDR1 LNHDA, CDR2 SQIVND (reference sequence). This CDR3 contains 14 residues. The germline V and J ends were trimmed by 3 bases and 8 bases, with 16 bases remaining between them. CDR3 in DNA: TGTGCCAGTAGTATGGTGGGGAGGCGCTACGGCTACACCTTC. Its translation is CASSMVGRRYGYTF.

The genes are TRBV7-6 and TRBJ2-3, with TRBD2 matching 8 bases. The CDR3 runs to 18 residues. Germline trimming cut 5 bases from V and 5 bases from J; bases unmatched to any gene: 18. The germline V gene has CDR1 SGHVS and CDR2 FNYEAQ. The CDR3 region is CASSRYGGAGGYGDTQYF. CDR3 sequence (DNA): TGTGCCAGCAGCCGATACGGAGGGGCGGGAGGATACGGAGATACGCAGTATTTT.

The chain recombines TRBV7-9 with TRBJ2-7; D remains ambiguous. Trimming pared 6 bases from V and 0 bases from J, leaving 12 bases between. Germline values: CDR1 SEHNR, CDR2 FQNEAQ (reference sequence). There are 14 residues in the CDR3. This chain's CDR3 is CASRPVGNSYEQYF. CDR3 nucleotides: TGTGCCAGCAGACCCGTTGGAAACTCCTACGAGCAGTACTTC.

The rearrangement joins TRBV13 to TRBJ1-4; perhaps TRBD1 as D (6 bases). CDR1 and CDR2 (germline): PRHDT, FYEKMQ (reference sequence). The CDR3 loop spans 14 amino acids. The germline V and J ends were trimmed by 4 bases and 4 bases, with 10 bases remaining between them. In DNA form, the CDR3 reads TGTGCCAGCAGCTCCCCACAGGGTAATGAAAAACTGTTTTTT. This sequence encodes CASSSPQGNEKLFF. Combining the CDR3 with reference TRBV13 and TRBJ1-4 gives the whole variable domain AAGVIQSPRHLIKEKRETATLKCYPIPRHDTVYWYQQGPGQDPQFLISFYEKMQSDKGSIPDRFSAQQFSDYHSELNMSSLELGDSALYFCASSSPQGNEKLFFGSGTQLSVL.